This T cell receptor (beta chain) was sequenced for a study of T cell responses to AZD1222 COVID-19 vaccine. Study-wide background: Second doses that came at about 4 or about 12 weeks were put together.

Data came from immunoSEQ multiplex PCR; TCRdb stores just in-frame clones and leaves some out. The data hold 150,000 to 200,000 clones, with around 90% observed a single time. CDR1 SGHTA and CDR2 FQGNSA come from the germline V gene. V was pared by 4 bases and J by 7 bases, with 4 bases of the junction left unmatched. CDR3 size: 13 residues. In regard to this clone: Its antigen is as yet unknown.

Study outcomes and limitations: Unmutated variant regions are reportedly targeted by nearly half of spike-specific TCRs. Baseline seropositivity occurred in only a handful of AZD1222 recipients.

The sample was peripheral blood, taken on day 0 of AZD1222 vaccination. The chain carries TRBV7-2 and TRBJ1-5; 7 bases fit TRBD1. This receptor was obtained from an adult in good health. This chain's CDR3 is CASSSDRVQPQHF. The CDR3 bases are TGTGCCAGCAGCTCCGACAGGGTACAGCCCCAGCATTTT.